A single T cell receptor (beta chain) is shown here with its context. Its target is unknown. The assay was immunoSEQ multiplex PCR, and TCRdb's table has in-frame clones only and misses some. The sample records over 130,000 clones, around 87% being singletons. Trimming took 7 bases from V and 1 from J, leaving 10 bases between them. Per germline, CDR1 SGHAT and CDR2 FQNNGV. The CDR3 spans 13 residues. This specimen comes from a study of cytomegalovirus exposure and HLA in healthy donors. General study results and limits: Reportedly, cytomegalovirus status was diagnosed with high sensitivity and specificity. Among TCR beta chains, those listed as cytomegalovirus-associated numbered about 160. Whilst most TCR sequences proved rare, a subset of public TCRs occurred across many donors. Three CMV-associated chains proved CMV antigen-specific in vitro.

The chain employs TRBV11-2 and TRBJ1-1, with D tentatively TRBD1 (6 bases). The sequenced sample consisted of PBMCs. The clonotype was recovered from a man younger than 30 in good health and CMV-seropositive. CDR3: CASTRGGNTEAFF. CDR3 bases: TGTGCCAGCACCCGAGGGGGGAACACTGAAGCTTTCTTT. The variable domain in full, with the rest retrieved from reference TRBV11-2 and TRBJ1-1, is EAGVAQSPRYKIIEKRQSVAFWCNPISGHATLYWYQQILGQGPKLLIQFQNNGVVDDSQLPKDRFSAERLKGVDSTLKIQPAKLEDSAVYLCASTRGGNTEAFFGQGTRLTVV.